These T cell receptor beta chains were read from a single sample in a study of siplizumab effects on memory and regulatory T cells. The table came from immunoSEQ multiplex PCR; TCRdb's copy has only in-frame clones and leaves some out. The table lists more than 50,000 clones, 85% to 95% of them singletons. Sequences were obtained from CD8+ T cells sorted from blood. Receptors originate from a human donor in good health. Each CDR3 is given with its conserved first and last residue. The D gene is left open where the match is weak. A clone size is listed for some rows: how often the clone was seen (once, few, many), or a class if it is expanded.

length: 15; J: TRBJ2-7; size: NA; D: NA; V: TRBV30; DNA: TGTGCCTGGAGTGGTGGGCAGGACCTCTCCTACGAGCAGTACTTC; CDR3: CAWSGGQDLSYEQYF
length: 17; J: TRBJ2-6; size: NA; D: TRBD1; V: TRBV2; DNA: TGTGCCAGCAGGCCTGGACAGGGAAGCTCTGGGGCCAACGTCCTGACTTTC; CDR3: CASRPGQGSSGANVLTF
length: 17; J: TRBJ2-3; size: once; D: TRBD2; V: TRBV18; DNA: TGTGCCAGCTCACCATGGCCTAGCGGGAGGTTAACAGATACGCAGTATTTT; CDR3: CASSPWPSGRLTDTQYF
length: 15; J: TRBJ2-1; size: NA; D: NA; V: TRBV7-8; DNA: TGTGCCAGCAGCTTAGAGGGGATGGCCTACAATGAGCAGTTCTTC; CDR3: CASSLEGMAYNEQFF
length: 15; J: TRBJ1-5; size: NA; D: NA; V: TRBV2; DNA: TGTGCCAGCAGTGAATCTGGGGGCTACAATCAGCCCCAGCATTTT; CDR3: CASSESGGYNQPQHF
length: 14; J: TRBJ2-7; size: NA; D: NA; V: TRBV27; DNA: TGTGCCAGCAGGGTCGGGAGTGGGCCTTACGAGCAGTACTTC; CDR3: CASRVGSGPYEQYF
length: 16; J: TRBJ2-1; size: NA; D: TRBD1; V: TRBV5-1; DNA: TGCGCCAGCAGCTTGGACGGGACAGGGGCAGGGAATGAGCAGTTCTTC; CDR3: CASSLDGTGAGNEQFF
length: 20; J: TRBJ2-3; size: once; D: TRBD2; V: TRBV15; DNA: TGTGCCACCAGCAGAGGCGGGGGGCGAGGGACTAGCGGGTGGGAAGATACGCAGTATTTT; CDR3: CATSRGGGRGTSGWEDTQYF
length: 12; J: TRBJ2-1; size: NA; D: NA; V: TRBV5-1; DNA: TGCGCCAGCGAAGGAAGTTCCAATGAGCAGTTCTTC; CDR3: CASEGSSNEQFF
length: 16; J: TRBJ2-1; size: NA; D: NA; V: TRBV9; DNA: TGTGCCAGCAGCCCGGAGACCCGGAGGCTCTACAATGAGCAGTTCTTC; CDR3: CASSPETRRLYNEQFF
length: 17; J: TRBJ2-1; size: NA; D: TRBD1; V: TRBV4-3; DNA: TGCGCCAGCAGCTGGACAGGTGGGTCACTATCCTACAATGAGCAGTTCTTC; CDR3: CASSWTGGSLSYNEQFF
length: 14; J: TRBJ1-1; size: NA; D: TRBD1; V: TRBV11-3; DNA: TGTGCCAGCAGCACGAGGACAGGGGGGACTGAAGCTTTCTTT; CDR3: CASSTRTGGTEAFF
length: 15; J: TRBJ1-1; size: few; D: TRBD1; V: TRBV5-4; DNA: TGTGCCAGCAGCTACGACAGGGGAATGAACACTGAAGCTTTCTTT; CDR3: CASSYDRGMNTEAFF
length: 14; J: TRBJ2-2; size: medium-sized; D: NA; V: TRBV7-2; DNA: TGTGCCAGCAGCTTAGTTACAGATAGAGGGGAGCTGTTTTTT; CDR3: CASSLVTDRGELFF
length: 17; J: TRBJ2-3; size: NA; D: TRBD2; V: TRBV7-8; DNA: TGTGCCAGCACCCGGGAGGCTAGCGGGAGCTTCACAGATACGCAGTATTTT; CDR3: CASTREASGSFTDTQYF
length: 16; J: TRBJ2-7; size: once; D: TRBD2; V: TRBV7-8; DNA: TGTGCCAGCAGTTCCAGACTAGCGGGAGGGTCCTACGAGCAGTACTTC; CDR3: CASSSRLAGGSYEQYF
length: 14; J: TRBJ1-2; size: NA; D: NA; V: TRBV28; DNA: TGTGCCAGCAGTTTCTTTCAGGGGTCCTATGGCTACACCTTC; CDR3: CASSFFQGSYGYTF
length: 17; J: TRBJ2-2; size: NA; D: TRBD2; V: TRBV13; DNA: TGTGCCAGCAGCCAGTCGACTAGCGGGGCGAACACCGGGGAGCTGTTTTTT; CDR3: CASSQSTSGANTGELFF
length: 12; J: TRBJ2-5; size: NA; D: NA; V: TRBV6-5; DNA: TGTGCCAGCAGTTACCGGGCGGAGACCCAGTACTTC; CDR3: CASSYRAETQYF
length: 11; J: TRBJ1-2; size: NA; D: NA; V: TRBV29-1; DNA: TGCAGCGTCCCCGCCGGCGATGGCTACACCTTC; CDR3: CSVPAGDGYTF